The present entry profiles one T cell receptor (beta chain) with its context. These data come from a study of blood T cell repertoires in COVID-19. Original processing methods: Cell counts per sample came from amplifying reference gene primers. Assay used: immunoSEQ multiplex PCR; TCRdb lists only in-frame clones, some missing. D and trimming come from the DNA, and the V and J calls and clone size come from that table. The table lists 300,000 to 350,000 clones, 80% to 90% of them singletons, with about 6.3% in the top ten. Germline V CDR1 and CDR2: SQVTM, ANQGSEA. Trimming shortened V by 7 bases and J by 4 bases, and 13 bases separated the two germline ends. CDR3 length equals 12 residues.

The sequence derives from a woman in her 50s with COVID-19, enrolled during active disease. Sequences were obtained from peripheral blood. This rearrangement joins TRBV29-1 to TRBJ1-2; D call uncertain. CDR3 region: CSGQWGVYGYTF. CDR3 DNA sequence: TGCAGCGGTCAATGGGGAGTCTATGGCTACACCTTC.